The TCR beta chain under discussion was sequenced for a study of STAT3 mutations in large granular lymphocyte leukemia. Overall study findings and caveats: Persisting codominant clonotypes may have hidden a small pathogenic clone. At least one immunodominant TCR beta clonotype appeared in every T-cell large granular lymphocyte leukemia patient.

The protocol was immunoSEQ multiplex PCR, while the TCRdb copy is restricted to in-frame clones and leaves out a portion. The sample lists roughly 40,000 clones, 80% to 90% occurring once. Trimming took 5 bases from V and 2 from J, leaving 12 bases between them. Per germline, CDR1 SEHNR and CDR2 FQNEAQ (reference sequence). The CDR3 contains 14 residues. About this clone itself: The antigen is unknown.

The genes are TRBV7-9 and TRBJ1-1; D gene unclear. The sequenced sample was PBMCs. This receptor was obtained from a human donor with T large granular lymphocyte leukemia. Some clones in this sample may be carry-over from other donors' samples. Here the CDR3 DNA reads TGTGCCAGCAGCCCCGGACCGATAAACACTGAAGCTTTCTTT. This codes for CASSPGPINTEAFF.